This T cell receptor (beta chain) was observed in a study of PD-L1 blockade in urothelial cancer. Overall study findings and caveats: Pretreatment TCR clonality in blood under the median foretold superior survival.

As regards this clone: Antigen specificity is unknown.

Time point of the sample: peripheral blood 6 weeks after treatment start. Patients had locally advanced or metastatic urothelial carcinoma. Synthetic spike-ins, TCR analog templates, were added into each PCR. Sequencing was performed with immunoSEQ multiplex PCR; in TCRdb, only in-frame clones are kept and a portion is missing. The table records around 100,000 clones, approximately 90% of them present only once. The CDR3 contains 16 residues. Trimming cost V 5 bases and J 7 bases; bases outside gene matches: 8. The germline CDR1 and CDR2 sequences are SGHVS and FQNEAQ. This material consisted of PBMCs, taken around atezolizumab (anti-PD-L1) treatment. This rearrangement joins TRBV7-8 to TRBJ1-6; 10 nucleotides line up with TRBD1. This TCR was sampled from a man in his 60s with urothelial cancer. CDR3 amino acids: CASSPETGGFNSPLHF. DNA for the CDR3: TGTGCCAGCAGCCCAGAGACAGGGGGCTTCAATTCACCCCTCCACTTT.